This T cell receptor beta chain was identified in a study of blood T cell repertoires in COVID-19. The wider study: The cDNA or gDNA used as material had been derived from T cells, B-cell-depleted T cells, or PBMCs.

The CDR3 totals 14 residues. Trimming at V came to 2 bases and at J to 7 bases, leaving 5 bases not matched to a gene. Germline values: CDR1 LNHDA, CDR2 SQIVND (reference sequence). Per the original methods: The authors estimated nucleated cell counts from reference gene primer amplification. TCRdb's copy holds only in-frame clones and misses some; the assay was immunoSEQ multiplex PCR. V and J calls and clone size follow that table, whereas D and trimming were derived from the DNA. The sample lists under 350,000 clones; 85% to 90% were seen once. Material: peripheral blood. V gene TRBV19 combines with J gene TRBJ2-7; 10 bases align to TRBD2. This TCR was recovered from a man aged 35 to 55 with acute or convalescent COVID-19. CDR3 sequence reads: CASSILAGEGEQYF. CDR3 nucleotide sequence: TGTGCCAGTAGTATACTAGCGGGGGAAGGTGAGCAGTACTTC. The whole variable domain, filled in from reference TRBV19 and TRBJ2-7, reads DGGITQSPKYLFRKEGQNVTLSCEQNLNHDAMYWYRQDPGQGLRLIYYSQIVNDFQKGDIAEGYSVSREKKESFPLTVTSAQKNPTAFYLCASSILAGEGEQYFGPGTRLTVT.